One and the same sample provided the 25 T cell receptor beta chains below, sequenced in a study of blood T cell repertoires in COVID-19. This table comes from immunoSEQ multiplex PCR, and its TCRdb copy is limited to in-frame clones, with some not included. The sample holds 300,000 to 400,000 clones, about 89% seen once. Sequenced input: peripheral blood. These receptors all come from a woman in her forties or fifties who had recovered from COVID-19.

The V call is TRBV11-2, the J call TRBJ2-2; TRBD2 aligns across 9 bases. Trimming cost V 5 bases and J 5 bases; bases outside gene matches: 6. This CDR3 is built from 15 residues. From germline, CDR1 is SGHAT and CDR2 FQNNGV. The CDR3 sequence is CASSRLAEYTGELFF. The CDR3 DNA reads TGTGCCAGCAGCAGACTAGCGGAGTATACCGGGGAGCTGTTTTTT.

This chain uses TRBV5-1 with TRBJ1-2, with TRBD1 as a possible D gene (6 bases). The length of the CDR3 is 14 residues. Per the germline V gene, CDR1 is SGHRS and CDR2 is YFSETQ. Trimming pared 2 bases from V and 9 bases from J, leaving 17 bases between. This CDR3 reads CASSFLDARDSYTF. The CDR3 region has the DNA TGCGCCAGCAGCTTCCTTGACGCGAGGGACAGCTACACCTTC.

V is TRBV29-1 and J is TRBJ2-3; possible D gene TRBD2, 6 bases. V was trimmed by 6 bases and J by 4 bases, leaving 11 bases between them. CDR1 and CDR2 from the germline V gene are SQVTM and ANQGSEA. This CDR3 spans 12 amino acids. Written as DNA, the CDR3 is TGCAGCGTAGACGGGAGTGCAGATACGCAGTATTTT. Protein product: CSVDGSADTQYF.

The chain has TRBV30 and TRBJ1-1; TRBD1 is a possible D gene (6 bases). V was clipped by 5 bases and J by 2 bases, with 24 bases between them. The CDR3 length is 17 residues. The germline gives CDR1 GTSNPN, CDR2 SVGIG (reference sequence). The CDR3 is CAWSTFQGRGTNTEAFF. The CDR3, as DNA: TGTGCCTGGTCAACCTTTCAGGGTAGGGGGACCAACACTGAAGCTTTCTTT.

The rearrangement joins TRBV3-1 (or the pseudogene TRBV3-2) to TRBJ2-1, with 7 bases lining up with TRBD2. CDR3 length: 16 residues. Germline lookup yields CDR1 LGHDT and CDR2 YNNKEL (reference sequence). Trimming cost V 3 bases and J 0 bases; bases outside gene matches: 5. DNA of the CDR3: TGTGCCAGCAGCCAGGAAAGACTAGCCTCCTACAATGAGCAGTTCTTC. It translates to CASSQERLASYNEQFF.

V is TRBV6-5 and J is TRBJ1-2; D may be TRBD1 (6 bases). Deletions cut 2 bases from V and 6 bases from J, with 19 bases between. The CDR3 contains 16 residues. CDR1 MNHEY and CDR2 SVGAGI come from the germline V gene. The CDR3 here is CASSYLPTGTTNGYTF. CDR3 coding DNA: TGTGCCAGCAGTTACCTCCCCACCGGGACAACTAATGGCTACACCTTC.

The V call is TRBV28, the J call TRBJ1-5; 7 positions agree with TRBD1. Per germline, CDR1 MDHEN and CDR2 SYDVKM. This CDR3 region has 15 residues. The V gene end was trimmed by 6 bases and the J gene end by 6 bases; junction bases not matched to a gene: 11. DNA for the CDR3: TGTGCCAGCAGCCCCGAATGGGGACAGCTTCAGCCCCAGCATTTT. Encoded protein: CASSPEWGQLQPQHF.

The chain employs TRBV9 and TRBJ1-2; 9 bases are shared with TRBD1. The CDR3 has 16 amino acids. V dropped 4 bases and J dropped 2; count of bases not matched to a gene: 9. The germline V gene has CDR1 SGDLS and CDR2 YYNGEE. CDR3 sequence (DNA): TGTGCCAGCAGCACCTTCCAGGGGACAGGGAACTATGGCTACACCTTC. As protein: CASSTFQGTGNYGYTF.

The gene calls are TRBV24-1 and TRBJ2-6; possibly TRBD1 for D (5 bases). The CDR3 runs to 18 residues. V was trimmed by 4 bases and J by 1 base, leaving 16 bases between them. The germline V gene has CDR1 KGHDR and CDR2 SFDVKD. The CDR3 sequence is CATSDPQGKGSGANVLTF. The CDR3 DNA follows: TGTGCCACCAGTGACCCGCAGGGAAAGGGTTCTGGGGCCAACGTCCTGACTTTC.

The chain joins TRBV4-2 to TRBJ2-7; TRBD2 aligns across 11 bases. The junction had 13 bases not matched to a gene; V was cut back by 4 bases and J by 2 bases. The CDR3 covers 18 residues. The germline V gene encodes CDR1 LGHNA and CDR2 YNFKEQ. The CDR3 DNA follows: TGTGCCAGCAGCCGCCAACTAGCGGGAGTAACCGTCCCCTACGAGCAGTACTTC. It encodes CASSRQLAGVTVPYEQYF.

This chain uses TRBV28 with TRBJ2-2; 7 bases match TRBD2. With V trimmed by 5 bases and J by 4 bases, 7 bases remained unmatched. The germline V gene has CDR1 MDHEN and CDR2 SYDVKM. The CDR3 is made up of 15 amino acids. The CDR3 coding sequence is TGTGCCAGCAGTCTTTATCTAGCGGCCACCGGGGAGCTGTTTTTT. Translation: CASSLYLAATGELFF.

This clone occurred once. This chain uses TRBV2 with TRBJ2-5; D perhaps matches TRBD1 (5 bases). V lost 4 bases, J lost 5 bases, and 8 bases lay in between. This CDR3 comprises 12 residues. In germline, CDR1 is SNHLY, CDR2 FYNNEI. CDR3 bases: TGTGCCAGCAGTGGGACACTGGAGACCCAGTACTTC. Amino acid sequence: CASSGTLETQYF. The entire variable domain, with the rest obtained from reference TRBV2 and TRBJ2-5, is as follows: EPEVTQTPSHQVTQMGQEVILRCVPISNHLYFYWYRQILGQKVEFLVSFYNNEISEKSEIFDDQFSVERPDGSNFTLKIRSTKLEDSAMYFCASSGTLETQYFGPGTRLLVL.

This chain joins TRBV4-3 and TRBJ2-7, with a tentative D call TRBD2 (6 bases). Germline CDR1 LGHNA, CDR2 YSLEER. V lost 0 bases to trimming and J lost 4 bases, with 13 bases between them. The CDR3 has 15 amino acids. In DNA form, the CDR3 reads TGCGCCAGCAGCCAAGATCTTCCCGGAGGGTACGAGCAGTACTTC. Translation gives CASSQDLPGGYEQYF.

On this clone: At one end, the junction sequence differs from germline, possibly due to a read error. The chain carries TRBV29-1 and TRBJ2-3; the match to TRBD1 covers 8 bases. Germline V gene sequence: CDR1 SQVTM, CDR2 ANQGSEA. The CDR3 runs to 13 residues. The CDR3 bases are TGCAGCGTAGAAGGACAGGGCCCAGATACGCAGTATTTT. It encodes CSVEGQGPDTQYF.

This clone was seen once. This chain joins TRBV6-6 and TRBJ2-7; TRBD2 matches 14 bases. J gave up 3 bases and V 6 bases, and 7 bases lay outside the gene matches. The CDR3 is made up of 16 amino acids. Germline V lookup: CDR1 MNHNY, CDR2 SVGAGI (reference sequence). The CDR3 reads CASRQTGTSGSYEQYF. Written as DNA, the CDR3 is TGTGCCAGCAGGCAAACCGGGACTAGCGGGAGCTACGAGCAGTACTTC.

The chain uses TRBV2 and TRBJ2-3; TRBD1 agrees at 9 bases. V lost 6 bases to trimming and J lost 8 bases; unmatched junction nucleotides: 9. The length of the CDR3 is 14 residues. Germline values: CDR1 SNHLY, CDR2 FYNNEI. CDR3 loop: CASRRTGDQVTQYF. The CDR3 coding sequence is TGTGCCAGCAGGAGGACAGGGGATCAAGTTACGCAGTATTTT.

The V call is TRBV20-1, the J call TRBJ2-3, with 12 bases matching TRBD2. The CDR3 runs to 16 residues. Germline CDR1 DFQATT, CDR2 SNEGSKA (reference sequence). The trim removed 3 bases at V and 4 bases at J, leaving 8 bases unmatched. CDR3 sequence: CSASELLAGGADTQYF. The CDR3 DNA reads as TGCAGTGCTAGTGAATTACTAGCGGGGGGCGCAGATACGCAGTATTTT.

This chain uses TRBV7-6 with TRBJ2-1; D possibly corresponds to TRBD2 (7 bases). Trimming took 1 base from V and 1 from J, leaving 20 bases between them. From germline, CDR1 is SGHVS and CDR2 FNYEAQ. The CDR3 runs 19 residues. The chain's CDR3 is CASSLGVGGGALSYNEQFF. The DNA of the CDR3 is TGTGCCAGCAGCTTAGGTGTAGGGGGGGGCGCTTTGTCCTACAATGAGCAGTTCTTC.

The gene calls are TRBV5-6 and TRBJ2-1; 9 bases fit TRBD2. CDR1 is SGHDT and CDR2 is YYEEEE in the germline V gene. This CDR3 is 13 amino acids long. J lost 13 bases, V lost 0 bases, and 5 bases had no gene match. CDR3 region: CASSLASGDNQFF. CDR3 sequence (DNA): TGTGCCAGCAGCTTGGCTAGCGGGGACAACCAGTTCTTC. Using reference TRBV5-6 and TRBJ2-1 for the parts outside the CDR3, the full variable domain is DAGVTQSPTHLIKTRGQQVTLRCSPKSGHDTVSWYQQALGQGPQFIFQYYEEEERQRGNFPDRFSGHQFPNYSSELNVNALLLGDSALYLCASSLASGDNQFFGPGTRLTVL.

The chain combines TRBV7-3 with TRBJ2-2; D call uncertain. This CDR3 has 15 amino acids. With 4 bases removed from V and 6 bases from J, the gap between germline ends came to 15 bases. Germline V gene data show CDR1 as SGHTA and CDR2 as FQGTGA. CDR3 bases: TGTGCCAGCAGCTCTCTAAACAGTAATCCCGGGGAGCTGTTTTTT. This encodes CASSSLNSNPGELFF.

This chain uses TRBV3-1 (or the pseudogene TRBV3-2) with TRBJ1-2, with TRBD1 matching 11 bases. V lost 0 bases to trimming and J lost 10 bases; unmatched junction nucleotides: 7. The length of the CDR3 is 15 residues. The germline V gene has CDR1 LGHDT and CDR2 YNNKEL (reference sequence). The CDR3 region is CASSQDRDRGFYYTF. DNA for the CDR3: TGTGCCAGCAGCCAAGATCGGGACAGGGGGTTTTACTACACCTTC.

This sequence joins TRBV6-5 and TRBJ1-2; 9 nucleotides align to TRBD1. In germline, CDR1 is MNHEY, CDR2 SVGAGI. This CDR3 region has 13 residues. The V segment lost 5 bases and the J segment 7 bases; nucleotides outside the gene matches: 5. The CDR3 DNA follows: TGTGCCAGCAGTCCTCGGACAGGGGCTGGCTACACCTTC. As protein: CASSPRTGAGYTF.

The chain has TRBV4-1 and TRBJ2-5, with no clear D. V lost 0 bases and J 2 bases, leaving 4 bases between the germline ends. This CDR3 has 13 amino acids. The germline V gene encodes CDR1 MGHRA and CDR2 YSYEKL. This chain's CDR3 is CASSQDRQETQYF. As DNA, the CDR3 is TGCGCCAGCAGCCAAGACAGACAAGAGACCCAGTACTTC.

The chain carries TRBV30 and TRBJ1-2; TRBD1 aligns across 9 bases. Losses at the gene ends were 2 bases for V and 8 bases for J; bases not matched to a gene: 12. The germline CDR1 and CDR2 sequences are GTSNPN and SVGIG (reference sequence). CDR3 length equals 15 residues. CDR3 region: CAWSLNSGTGTGYTF. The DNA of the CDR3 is TGTGCCTGGAGTCTCAATTCCGGGACAGGGACCGGCTACACCTTC.

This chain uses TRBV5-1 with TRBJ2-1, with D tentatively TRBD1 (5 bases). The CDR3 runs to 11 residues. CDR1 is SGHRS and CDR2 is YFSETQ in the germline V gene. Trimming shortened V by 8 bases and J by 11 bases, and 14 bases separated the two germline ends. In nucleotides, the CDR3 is TGCGCCAGAGACTTCAGGGTTAAGCAGTTCTTC. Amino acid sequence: CARDFRVKQFF. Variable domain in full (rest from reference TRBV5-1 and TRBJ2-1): KAGVTQTPRYLIKTRGQQVTLSCSPISGHRSVSWYQQTPGQGLQFLFEYFSETQRNKGNFPGRFSGRQFSNSRSEMNVSTLELGDSALYLCARDFRVKQFFGPGTRLTVL.